The following is a T cell receptor (beta chain) sequence with its context. This sample was included in a study of blood T cell repertoires in COVID-19. Generated by immunoSEQ multiplex PCR, the TCRdb table keeps only in-frame clones and is missing some. This sample has 200,000 to 250,000 clones, with 65% to 90% found just once. The sequenced material came from PBMCs or T cells enriched from blood (not recorded which). The sequence was obtained from a woman between 50 and 59 years old with acute COVID-19.

CDR3 coding DNA: TGTGCCAGCAGCCAGGGGACAGGGAAGGGCTATGGCTACACCTTC. It yields the protein CASSQGTGKGYGYTF. V usage is TRBV3-1 (or the pseudogene TRBV3-2) and J usage is TRBJ1-2; 9 bases map to TRBD1. The length of the CDR3 is 15 residues. CDR1 is LGHDT and CDR2 is YNNKEL in the germline V gene (reference sequence). J gave up 4 bases and V 3 bases, and 6 bases lay outside the gene matches.